This is a list of T cell receptor beta chains from one sample in a study of cytomegalovirus exposure and HLA in healthy donors. Assay: immunoSEQ multiplex PCR; the TCRdb copy retains only in-frame clones and omits some. The table has around 130,000 clones, around 81% seen once. The specimen sequenced was PBMCs. The receptors shown here come from a woman aged 40 to 50 in good health and CMV-seronegative. Both conserved end residues are part of each CDR3. The D gene is left open where the match is weak.

>.|TRBJ2-7|12|TRBV5-1
CASRSESYEQYF
>.|TRBJ2-2|13|TRBV2
CASHTGDTGELFF
>.|TRBJ1-4|15|TRBV7-9
CASSLPGATNEKLFF
>TRBD2|TRBJ2-2|16|TRBV10-3
CAIRGPLAGADGELFF
>TRBD2|TRBJ2-2|18|TRBV5-4
CASSQKTGTSGNTGELFF
>TRBD1|TRBJ2-5|15|TRBV6-5
CASRRGTGYQETQYF
>.|TRBJ2-1|15|TRBV15
CATSPTSLGYNEQFF
>TRBD1|TRBJ2-4|13|TRBV28
CASSQGAPNIQYF
>TRBD2|TRBJ2-2|18|TRBV9
CASSVGLAGGWNTGELFF
>.|TRBJ2-7|12|TRBV6-1
CASANSGYEQYF
>.|TRBJ2-1|14|TRBV7-3
CASSPGQTYNEQFF
>TRBD1|TRBJ2-7|15|TRBV5-6
CASSLVGQGSYEQYF
>.|TRBJ1-2|13|TRBV16
CASSQLGQGYNTF
>TRBD1|TRBJ2-7|15|TRBV30
CAWRRTGGAGNEQYF
>.|TRBJ1-3|15|TRBV5-6
CASSLGAGSGNTIYF